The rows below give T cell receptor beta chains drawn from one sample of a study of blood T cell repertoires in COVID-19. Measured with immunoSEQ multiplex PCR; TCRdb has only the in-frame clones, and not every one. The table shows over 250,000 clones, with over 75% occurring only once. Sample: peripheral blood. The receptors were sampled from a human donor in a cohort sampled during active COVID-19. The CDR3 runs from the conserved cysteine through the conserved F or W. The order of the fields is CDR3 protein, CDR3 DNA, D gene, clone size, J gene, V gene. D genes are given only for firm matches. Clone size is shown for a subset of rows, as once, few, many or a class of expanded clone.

CASRAAGREETQYF | TGTGCCAGCAGGGCCGCGGGGCGGGAAGAGACCCAGTACTTC | - | - | TRBJ2-5 | TRBV11-3
CASRGFSELTDTQYF | TGTGCCAGCCGTGGCTTTAGCGAACTCACAGATACGCAGTATTTT | - | - | TRBJ2-3 | TRBV18
CASSRWDRATDTQYF | TGTGCCAGTAGTAGGTGGGACAGGGCTACAGATACGCAGTATTTT | TRBD1 | - | TRBJ2-3 | TRBV19
CASSEALSGSGNTIYF | TGTGCCAGCAGTGAAGCGCTTTCAGGGTCCGGAAACACCATATATTTT | - | - | TRBJ1-3 | TRBV6-1
CASSFSGIGYQPQHF | TGTGCCAGCAGTTTTTCAGGGATTGGATATCAGCCCCAGCATTTT | - | - | TRBJ1-5 | TRBV27
CASRQPSGTGAGGEQFF | TGTGCCAGCCGACAGCCCTCCGGGACAGGGGCAGGAGGTGAGCAGTTCTTC | TRBD1 | - | TRBJ2-1 | TRBV7-2
CASSPGQGADTQYF | TGTGCCAGCAGCCCCGGACAGGGAGCAGATACGCAGTATTTT | TRBD1 | - | TRBJ2-3 | TRBV7-3
CASSLGTDYGYTF | TGTGCCAGCAGTTTAGGGACAGACTATGGCTACACCTTC | TRBD1 | - | TRBJ1-2 | TRBV28
CSHSRDTSYEQYF | TGTTCTCACTCCCGGGACACATCCTACGAGCAGTACTTC | - | - | TRBJ2-7 | TRBV10-3
CASSIRRGFNEQFF | TGTGCCAGTAGTATAAGGCGGGGCTTTAATGAGCAGTTCTTC | - | - | TRBJ2-1 | TRBV19
CASSLMGAGELFF | TGTGCCAGCAGCTTGATGGGCGCCGGGGAGCTGTTTTTT | - | few | TRBJ2-2 | TRBV5-6
CAIRTDNEKLFF | TGTGCCATCAGGACAGATAATGAAAAACTGTTTTTT | - | - | TRBJ1-4 | TRBV2
CASIGGLAGGNQETQYF | TGTGCCAGCATTGGGGGGCTAGCGGGAGGGAACCAAGAGACCCAGTACTTC | TRBD2 | - | TRBJ2-5 | TRBV28
CASSPRGIQPQHF | TGTGCCAGCAGTCCGCGGGGGATTCAGCCCCAGCATTTT | - | - | TRBJ1-5 | TRBV12-3/TRBV12-4
CASSVGVAGYNEQFF | TGTGCCAGCAGCGTAGGAGTAGCGGGATACAATGAGCAGTTCTTC | TRBD2 | - | TRBJ2-1 | TRBV9
CASSRDYSNQPQHF | TGTGCCAGCAGCCGCGATTATAGCAATCAGCCCCAGCATTTT | - | - | TRBJ1-5 | TRBV28